The source of this TCR beta chain is a study of cytomegalovirus exposure and HLA in healthy donors. General observations from the study: It was only CMV serostatus that was available as immune exposure information.

60 Vbeta and 13 Jbeta primers were used in PCR. As handled by the study authors: Approximately 11 million shared chains were among the approximately 76 million unique TCR beta chains that a later analysis counted. TCRdb keeps only in-frame clones here, not all; method: immunoSEQ multiplex PCR. The DNA was the basis for D and trimming; V, J and clone size are from that table. The sample records about 200,000 clones, roughly 85% being singletons. Germline lookup yields CDR1 MNHEY and CDR2 SVGAGI. The CDR3 is made up of 16 amino acids. V lost 1 base and J lost 5; bases outside the gene matches: 8. Of note for this clone: Its antigen is unidentified.

Sequences were obtained from PBMCs. V usage is TRBV6-5 and J usage is TRBJ2-7; TRBD2 matches at 10 bases. The clonotype originates from a woman aged 45-60 years in good health and CMV-seronegative. CDR3 protein: CASSYLWASGSNEQYF. The CDR3 coding sequence is TGTGCCAGCAGTTACTTGTGGGCTAGCGGGAGCAACGAGCAGTACTTC.